Many counts were recorded for the clone carrying this T cell receptor (beta chain). The data belong to a study of human T cells and chemical hapten exposure. Time point in this sample: patch test 2, 6 weeks after DPC sensitization. The treatment denotes: therapeutic diphenylcyclopropenone sensitization with weekly scalp DPC. TCRdb used MiXCR to reprocess the RACE reads, holding one entry per CDR3 protein. Of about 96,000 distinct CDR3 sequences in the sample, about 9.3% were seen once. This specimen consisted of whole blood, obtained in connection with sensitization to the hapten diphenylcyclopropenone (DPC). The clonotype comes from a woman aged 40 to 49 with alopecia areata. Some clones in this sample may be carry-over from other donors' samples.

This CDR3 reads CASRPLAGGADTQYF. The CDR3 bases are TGTGCCAGCAGACCACTAGCGGGAGGGGCAGATACGCAGTATTTT. The chain recombines TRBV12-3 or TRBV12-4 with TRBJ2-3; 13 bases align to TRBD2. After removal of 6 bases from V and 4 bases from J, the junction contained 4 bases not matched to a gene. This CDR3 comprises 15 residues.